Listed below are T cell receptor beta chains from one sample, sequenced in a study of blood T cell repertoires in COVID-19. TCRdb's table, derived via immunoSEQ multiplex PCR, lists solely in-frame clones and lacks some. The sample carries more than 200,000 clones, about nine tenths recorded once. Sequenced: PBMCs or T cells enriched from blood (not recorded which). These TCRs come from a man aged 30 to 39 in a cohort exposed to, infected with or recovered from COVID-19 (not recorded which). CDR3s include the opening cysteine and the closing phenylalanine or tryptophan. The D gene is left open where the match is weak. Some rows mark clone size as missing; the rest say once, few, many or name a class of expanded clone.

>NA|NA|TRBV27|TRBJ2-7
TGTGCCAGCAGTTTAGGGGGGAGCTACGAGCAGTACTTC
CASSLGGSYEQYF
>NA|NA|TRBV24-1|TRBJ1-5
TGTGCCACCAGTGACACCCAGGGACTTAGCAATCAGCCCCAGCATTTT
CATSDTQGLSNQPQHF
>NA|NA|TRBV19|TRBJ2-2
TGTGCCAGTAGCAGGACAGTGATGAGCACCGGGGAGCTGTTTTTT
CASSRTVMSTGELFF
>NA|NA|TRBV27|TRBJ2-1
TGTGCCAGCAGTTCGCTATGGAGCTACAATGAGCAGTTCTTC
CASSSLWSYNEQFF
>NA|NA|TRBV7-9|TRBJ1-1
TGTGCCAGCAGTTTACAGGGAGGAAACACTGAAGCTTTCTTT
CASSLQGGNTEAFF
>few|NA|TRBV10-3|TRBJ1-2
TGTGCCATCAGTGACCTTCAGGGGAGGGGAGACTATGGCTACACCTTC
CAISDLQGRGDYGYTF
>NA|TRBD2|TRBV9|TRBJ2-1
TGTGCCAGCAGCGTAGGTAGCGGGAGTAGGGATGAGCAGTTCTTC
CASSVGSGSRDEQFF
>few|NA|TRBV9|TRBJ2-5
TGTGCCAGCAGCACTAGACTAAGGGAGACCCAGTACTTC
CASSTRLRETQYF
>NA|TRBD2|TRBV28|TRBJ2-5
TGTGCCAGCAGTTTATGGGGGGCTAGCGGGAGTAATCAAGAGACCCAGTACTTC
CASSLWGASGSNQETQYF
>NA|TRBD2|TRBV5-1|TRBJ2-3
TGCGCCAGCAGCATAGATTGGACTAGCGGGAGGTTGTTCACAGATACGCAGTATTTT
CASSIDWTSGRLFTDTQYF
>NA|NA|TRBV29-1|TRBJ2-2
TGCAGCGTTGAAGTTAGCGAGAACACCGGGGAGCTGTTTTTT
CSVEVSENTGELFF